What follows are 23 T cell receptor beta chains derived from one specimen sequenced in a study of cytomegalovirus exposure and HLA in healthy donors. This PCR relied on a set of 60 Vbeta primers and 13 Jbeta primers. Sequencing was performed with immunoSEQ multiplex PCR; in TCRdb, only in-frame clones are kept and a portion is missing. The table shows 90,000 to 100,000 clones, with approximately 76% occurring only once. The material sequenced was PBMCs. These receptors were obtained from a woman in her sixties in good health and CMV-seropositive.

CDR3 sequence (DNA): TGTGCCAGCAGTTTCCGGGACAGGGGGTACTATGGCTACACCTTC. Its translation is CASSFRDRGYYGYTF. V gene TRBV28 combines with J gene TRBJ1-2; 11 positions match TRBD1. Germline lookup yields CDR1 MDHEN and CDR2 SYDVKM. After removal of 3 bases from V and 3 bases from J, the junction contained 3 bases not matched to a gene. The length of the CDR3 is 15 residues.

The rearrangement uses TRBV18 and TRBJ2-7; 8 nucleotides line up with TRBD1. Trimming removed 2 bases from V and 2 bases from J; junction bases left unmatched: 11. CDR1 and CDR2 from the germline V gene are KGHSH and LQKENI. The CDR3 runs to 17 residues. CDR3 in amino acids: CASSPGDRGLRTYEQYF. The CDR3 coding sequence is TGTGCCAGCTCACCAGGCGACAGGGGATTAAGGACCTACGAGCAGTACTTC.

CDR3 in amino acids: CASSPGTSWYEQYF. The CDR3 region has the DNA TGTGCCAGCAGTCCCGGGACTAGCTGGTACGAGCAGTACTTC. This rearrangement joins TRBV7-9 to TRBJ2-7, with 9 nucleotides matching TRBD2. Germline V gene data show CDR1 as SEHNR and CDR2 as FQNEAQ (reference sequence). J was trimmed by 4 bases and V by 6 bases; bases with no gene match: 7. The CDR3 has 14 residues. Drawing the rest from reference TRBV7-9 and TRBJ2-7, the complete variable domain is DTGVSQNPRHKITKRGQNVTFRCDPISEHNRLYWYRQTLGQGPEFLTYFQNEAQLEKSRLLSDRFSAERPKGSFSTLEIQRTEQGDSAMYLCASSPGTSWYEQYFGPGTRLTVT.

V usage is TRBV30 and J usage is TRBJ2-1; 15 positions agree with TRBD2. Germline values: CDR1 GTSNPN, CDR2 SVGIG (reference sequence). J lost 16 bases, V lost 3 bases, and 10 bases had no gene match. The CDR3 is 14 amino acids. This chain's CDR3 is CAWRKGLAGGTPFF. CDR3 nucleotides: TGTGCCTGGAGAAAGGGACTAGCGGGAGGAACCCCATTCTTC.

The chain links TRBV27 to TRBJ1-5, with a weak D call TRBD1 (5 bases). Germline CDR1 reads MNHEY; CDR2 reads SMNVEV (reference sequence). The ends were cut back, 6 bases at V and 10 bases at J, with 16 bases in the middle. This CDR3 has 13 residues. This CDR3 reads CASRPQGTGPQHF. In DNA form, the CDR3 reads TGTGCCAGCAGACCCCAGGGAACCGGCCCCCAGCATTTT.

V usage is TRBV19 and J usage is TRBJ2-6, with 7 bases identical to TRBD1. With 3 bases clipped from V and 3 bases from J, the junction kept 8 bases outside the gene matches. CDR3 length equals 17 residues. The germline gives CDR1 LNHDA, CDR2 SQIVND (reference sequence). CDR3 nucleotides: TGTGCCAGTAGTATTGGAAGGGGGCCGAGTGGGGCCAACGTCCTGACTTTC. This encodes CASSIGRGPSGANVLTF.

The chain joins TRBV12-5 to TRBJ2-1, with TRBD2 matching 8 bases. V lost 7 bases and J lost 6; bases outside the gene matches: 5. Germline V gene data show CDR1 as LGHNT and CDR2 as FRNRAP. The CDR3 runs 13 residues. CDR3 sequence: CASAVAGTNEQFF. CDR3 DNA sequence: TGTGCTAGTGCTGTAGCGGGGACCAATGAGCAGTTCTTC.

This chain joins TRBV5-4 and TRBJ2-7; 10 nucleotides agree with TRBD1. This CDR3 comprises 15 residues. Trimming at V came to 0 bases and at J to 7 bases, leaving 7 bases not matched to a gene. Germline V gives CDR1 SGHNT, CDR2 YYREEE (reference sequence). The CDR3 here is CASSLGDRGYLEQYF. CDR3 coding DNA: TGTGCCAGCAGCTTGGGGGACAGGGGCTATCTGGAGCAGTACTTC.

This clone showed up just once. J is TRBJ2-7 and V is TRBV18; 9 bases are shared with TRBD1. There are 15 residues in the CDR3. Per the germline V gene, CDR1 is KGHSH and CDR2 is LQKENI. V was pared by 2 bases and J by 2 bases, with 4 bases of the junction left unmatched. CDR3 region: CASSPGGDRAYEQYF. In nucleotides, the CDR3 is TGTGCCAGCTCACCAGGGGGGGACAGGGCCTACGAGCAGTACTTC.

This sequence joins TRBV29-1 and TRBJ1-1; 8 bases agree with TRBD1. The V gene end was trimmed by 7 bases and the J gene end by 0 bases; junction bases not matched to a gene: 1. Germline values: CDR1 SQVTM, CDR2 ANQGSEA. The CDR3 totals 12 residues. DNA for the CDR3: TGCAGCGGGGACAGGTTGAACACTGAAGCTTTCTTT. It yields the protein CSGDRLNTEAFF.

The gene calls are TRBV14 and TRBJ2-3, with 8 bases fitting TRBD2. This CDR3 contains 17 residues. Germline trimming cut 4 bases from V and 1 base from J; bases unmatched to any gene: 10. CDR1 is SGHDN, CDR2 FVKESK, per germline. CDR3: CASSPRLTSAGTDTQYF. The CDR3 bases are TGTGCCAGCAGCCCCCGATTGACTAGCGCGGGCACAGATACGCAGTATTTT.

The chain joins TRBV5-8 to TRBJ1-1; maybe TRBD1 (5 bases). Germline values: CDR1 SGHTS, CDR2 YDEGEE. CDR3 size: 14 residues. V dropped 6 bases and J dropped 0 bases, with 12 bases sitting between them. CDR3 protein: CASKPQDLNTEAFF. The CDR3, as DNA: TGTGCCAGCAAACCACAGGACCTGAACACTGAAGCTTTCTTT. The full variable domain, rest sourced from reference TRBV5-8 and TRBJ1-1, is EAGVTQSPTHLIKTRGQQATLRCSPISGHTSVYWYQQALGLGLQFLLWYDEGEERNRGNFPPRFSGRQFPNYSSELNVNALELEDSALYLCASKPQDLNTEAFFGQGTRLTVV.

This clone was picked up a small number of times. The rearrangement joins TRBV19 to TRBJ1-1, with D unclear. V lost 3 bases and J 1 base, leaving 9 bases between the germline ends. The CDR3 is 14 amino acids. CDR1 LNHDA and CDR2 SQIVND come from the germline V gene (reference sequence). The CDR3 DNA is TGTGCCAGTAGTATTGGCAAATGGAACACTGAAGCTTTCTTT. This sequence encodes CASSIGKWNTEAFF.

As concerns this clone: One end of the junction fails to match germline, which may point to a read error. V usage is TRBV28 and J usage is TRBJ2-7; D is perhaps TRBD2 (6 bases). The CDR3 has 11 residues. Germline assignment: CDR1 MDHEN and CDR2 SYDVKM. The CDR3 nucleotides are TGTGCCAGCAGTATTCGGGACTCCCTGAACTTC. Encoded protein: CASSIRDSLNF.

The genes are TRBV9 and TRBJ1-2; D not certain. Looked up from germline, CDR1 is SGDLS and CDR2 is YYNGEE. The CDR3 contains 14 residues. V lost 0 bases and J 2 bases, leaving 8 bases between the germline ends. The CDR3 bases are TGTGCCAGCAGCGTAGGCGATGCCAACTATGGCTACACCTTC. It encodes CASSVGDANYGYTF.

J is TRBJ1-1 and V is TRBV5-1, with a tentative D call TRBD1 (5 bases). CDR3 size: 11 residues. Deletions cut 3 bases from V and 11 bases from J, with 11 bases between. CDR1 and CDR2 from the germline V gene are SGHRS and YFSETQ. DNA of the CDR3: TGCGCCAGCAGCTCACTGTCAGGGGCTTTCTTT. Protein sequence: CASSSLSGAFF.

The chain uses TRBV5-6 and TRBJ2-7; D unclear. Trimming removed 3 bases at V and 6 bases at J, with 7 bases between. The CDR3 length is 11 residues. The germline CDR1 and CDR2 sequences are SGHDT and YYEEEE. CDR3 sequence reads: CASSSYSEQYF. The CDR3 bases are TGTGCCAGCAGCTCCTATTCCGAGCAGTACTTC.

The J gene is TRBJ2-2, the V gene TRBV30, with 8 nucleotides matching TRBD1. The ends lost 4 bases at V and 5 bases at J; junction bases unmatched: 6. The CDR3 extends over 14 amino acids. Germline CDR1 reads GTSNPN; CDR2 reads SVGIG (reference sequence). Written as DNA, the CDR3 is TGTGCCTGGACCGGGACAGGCGATACCGGGGAGCTGTTTTTT. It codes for CAWTGTGDTGELFF. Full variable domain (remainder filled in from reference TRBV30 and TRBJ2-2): SQTIHQWPATLVQPVGSPLSLECTVEGTSNPNLYWYRQAAGRGLQLLFYSVGIGQISSEVPQNLSASRPQDRQFILSSKKLLLSDSGFYLCAWTGTGDTGELFFGEGSRLTVL.

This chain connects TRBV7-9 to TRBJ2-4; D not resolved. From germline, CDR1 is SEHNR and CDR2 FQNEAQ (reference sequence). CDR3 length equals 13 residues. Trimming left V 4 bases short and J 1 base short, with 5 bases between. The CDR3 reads CASSSRAKNIQYF. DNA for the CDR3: TGTGCCAGCAGCTCCAGGGCCAAAAACATTCAGTACTTC.

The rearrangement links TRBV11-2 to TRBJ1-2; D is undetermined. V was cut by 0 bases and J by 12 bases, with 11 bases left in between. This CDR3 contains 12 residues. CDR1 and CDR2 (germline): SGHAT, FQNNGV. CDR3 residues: CASSLDRLPNTF. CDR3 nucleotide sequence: TGTGCCAGCAGCTTAGACAGGCTCCCCAACACCTTC.

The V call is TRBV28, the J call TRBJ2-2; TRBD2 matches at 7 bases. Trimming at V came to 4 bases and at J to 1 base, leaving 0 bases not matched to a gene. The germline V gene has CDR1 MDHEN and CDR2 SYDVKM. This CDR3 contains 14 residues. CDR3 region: CASSSGGNTGELFF. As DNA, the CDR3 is TGTGCCAGCAGTTCGGGGGGGAACACCGGGGAGCTGTTTTTT.

Here the CDR3 reads CASSLTGQGKSGTQYF. For the CDR3, the DNA is TGTGCCAGCAGCTTAACGGGACAGGGGAAATCGGGGACCCAGTACTTC. This chain uses TRBV7-3 with TRBJ2-5; 10 bases are a match to TRBD1. V gave up 0 bases and J gave up 7 bases; unmatched junction bases: 8. This CDR3 region has 16 residues. Germline V gene data show CDR1 as SGHTA and CDR2 as FQGTGA.

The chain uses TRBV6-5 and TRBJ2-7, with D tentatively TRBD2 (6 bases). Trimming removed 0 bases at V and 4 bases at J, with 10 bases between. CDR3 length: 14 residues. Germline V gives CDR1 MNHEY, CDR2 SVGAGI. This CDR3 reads CASSYSAGKYEQYF. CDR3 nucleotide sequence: TGTGCCAGCAGTTACTCCGCGGGGAAATACGAGCAGTACTTC.